This T cell receptor beta chain was sequenced for a study of blood T cell repertoires in COVID-19. For the study at large: Sources were T cells, B-cell-depleted T cells, or PBMCs; the material itself was cDNA or gDNA.

The V gene lost 3 bases and the J gene lost 3 bases, with 17 bases spanning the gap. The CDR3 covers 16 residues. Germline CDR1 is MGHRA and CDR2 is YSYEKL. Authors' methods: Reference gene primer amplification gave nucleated cell count estimates. Generated by immunoSEQ multiplex PCR, the TCRdb table keeps only in-frame clones and is missing some. The V and J calls and clone size come from that table; D and trimming were worked out from the DNA. The table records roughly 200,000 clones, 70% to 90% of them present only once. The TCR comes from a woman younger than 45 with acute or convalescent COVID-19. The source material was peripheral blood. The chain recombines TRBV4-1 with TRBJ1-1, with D uncertain. The CDR3 nucleotides read TGCGCCAGCAGCCAGCGACCCGGGAGCCAAGACACTGAAGCTTTCTTT. This codes for CASSQRPGSQDTEAFF.